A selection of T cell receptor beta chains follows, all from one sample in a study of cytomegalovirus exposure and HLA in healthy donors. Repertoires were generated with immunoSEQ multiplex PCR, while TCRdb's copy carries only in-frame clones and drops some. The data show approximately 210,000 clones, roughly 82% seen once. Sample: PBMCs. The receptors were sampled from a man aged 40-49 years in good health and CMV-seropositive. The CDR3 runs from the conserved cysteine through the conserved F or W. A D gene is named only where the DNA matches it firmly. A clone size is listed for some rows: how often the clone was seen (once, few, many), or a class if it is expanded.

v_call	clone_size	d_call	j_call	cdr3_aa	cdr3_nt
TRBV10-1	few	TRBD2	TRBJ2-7	CASSELAGGVYEQYF	TGCGCCAGCAGTGAACTAGCGGGAGGCGTGTACGAGCAGTACTTC
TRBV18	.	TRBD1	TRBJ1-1	CASSPQDRANTEAFF	TGTGCCAGCTCACCCCAGGACAGGGCTAACACTGAAGCTTTCTTT
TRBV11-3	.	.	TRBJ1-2	CASSLDLGGSYTF	TGTGCCAGCAGCTTAGATTTAGGAGGAAGCTACACCTTC
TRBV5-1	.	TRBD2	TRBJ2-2	CASGPTGLILNAGELFF	TGCGCCAGCGGGCCGACGGGACTAATCCTCAACGCCGGGGAGCTGTTTTTT
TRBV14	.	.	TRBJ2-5	CASSQPRSWYQETQYF	TGTGCCAGCAGCCAGCCCAGGTCCTGGTACCAAGAGACCCAGTACTTC
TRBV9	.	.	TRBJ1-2	CASSVGSPYGYTF	TGTGCCAGCAGCGTAGGCAGTCCCTATGGCTACACCTTC
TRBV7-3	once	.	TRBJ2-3	CASSSLAGTDTQYF	TGTGCCAGCAGCTCGTTAGCGGGCACAGATACGCAGTATTTT
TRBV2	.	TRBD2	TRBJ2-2	CASKERENTGELFF	TGTGCCAGCAAGGAGCGGGAGAACACCGGGGAGCTGTTTTTT
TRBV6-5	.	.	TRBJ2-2	CASSPFYANTGELFF	TGTGCCAGCAGTCCCTTCTACGCGAACACCGGGGAGCTGTTTTTT
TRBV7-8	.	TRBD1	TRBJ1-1	CASSLLDRRNTEAFF	TGTGCCAGCAGCTTGTTGGACAGGAGGAACACTGAAGCTTTCTTT
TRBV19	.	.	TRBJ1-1	CASSMGQTLEAFF	TGTGCCAGTAGTATGGGGCAGACCCTTGAAGCTTTCTTT
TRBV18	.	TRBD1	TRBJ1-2	CASSPASDRGALGGYTF	TGTGCCAGCTCACCAGCGAGCGACAGGGGGGCCCTAGGGGGCTACACCTTC
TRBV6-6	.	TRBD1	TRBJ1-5	CASSVSGQGHQPQHF	TGTGCCAGCAGCGTCTCCGGACAGGGGCATCAGCCCCAGCATTTT
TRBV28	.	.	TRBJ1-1	CASSSGALGALNTEAFF	TGTGCCAGCAGTTCAGGGGCCCTGGGGGCCTTGAACACTGAAGCTTTCTTT
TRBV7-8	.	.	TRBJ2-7	CASSRRATSTSYEQYF	TGTGCCAGCAGCCGCAGGGCGACTTCAACCTCCTACGAGCAGTACTTC
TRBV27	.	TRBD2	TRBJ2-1	CASSLTSGSLDEQFF	TGTGCCAGCAGTTTAACTAGCGGGAGTCTGGATGAGCAGTTCTTC
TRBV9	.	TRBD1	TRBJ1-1	CASSFWTGVPMNTEAFF	TGTGCCAGCAGCTTTTGGACAGGGGTCCCCATGAACACTGAAGCTTTCTTT
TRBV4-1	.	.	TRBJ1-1	CASSPTENTEAFF	TGCGCCAGCAGCCCTACAGAAAACACTGAAGCTTTCTTT
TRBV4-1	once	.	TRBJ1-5	CASSFTQGWNQPQHF	TGCGCCAGCAGCTTCACTCAGGGGTGGAACCAGCCCCAGCATTTT
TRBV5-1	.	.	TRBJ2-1	CASSFSGDLYNEQFF	TGCGCCAGCAGCTTCTCGGGAGACCTCTACAATGAGCAGTTCTTC
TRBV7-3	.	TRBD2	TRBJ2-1	CASSYQAGVSYNEQFF	TGTGCCAGCAGCTACCAAGCGGGAGTTTCCTACAATGAGCAGTTCTTC
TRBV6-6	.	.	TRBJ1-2	CASSYSQAPGYTF	TGTGCCAGCAGTTACTCTCAGGCGCCCGGCTACACCTTC
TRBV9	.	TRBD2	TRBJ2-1	CASSPRELAVYNEQFF	TGTGCCAGCAGCCCACGGGAACTAGCGGTTTACAATGAGCAGTTCTTC
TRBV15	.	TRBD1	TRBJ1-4	CATSRGPQGDEKLFF	TGTGCCACCAGCAGGGGCCCACAGGGGGATGAAAAACTGTTTTTT
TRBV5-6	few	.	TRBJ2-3	CASSPLGPTGTSTDTQYF	TGTGCCAGCAGCCCCCTGGGTCCGACAGGGACTAGCACAGATACGCAGTATTTT
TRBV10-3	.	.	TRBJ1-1	CAISEGRRGNTEAFF	TGTGCCATCAGTGAGGGTCGCAGGGGCAACACTGAAGCTTTCTTT
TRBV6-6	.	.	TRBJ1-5	CASSSGKDQPQHF	TGTGCCAGCAGTTCGGGGAAGGATCAGCCCCAGCATTTT
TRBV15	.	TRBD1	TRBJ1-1	CATSSLPGQGAPEAFF	TGTGCCACCAGCAGCCTACCGGGACAGGGGGCGCCTGAAGCTTTCTTT
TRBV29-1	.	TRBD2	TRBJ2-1	CSVSPPGGEQFF	TGCAGCGTTAGCCCCCCGGGAGGCGAGCAGTTCTTC
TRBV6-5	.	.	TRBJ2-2	CASRRDSHTGELFF	TGTGCCAGCAGGAGGGACTCCCACACCGGGGAGCTGTTTTTT
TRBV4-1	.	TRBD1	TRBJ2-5	CASSQDFRGIETQYF	TGCGCCAGCAGCCAAGATTTCAGGGGGATAGAGACCCAGTACTTC
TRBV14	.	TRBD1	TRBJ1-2	CASSHILGGHGYTF	TGTGCCAGCAGCCACATTCTAGGGGGCCATGGCTACACCTTC
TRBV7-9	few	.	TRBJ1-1	CASRRPGDSADTEAFF	TGTGCCAGCAGACGACCGGGTGACTCCGCCGACACTGAAGCTTTCTTT
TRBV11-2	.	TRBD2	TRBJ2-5	CASSLRLAGEGETQYF	TGTGCCAGCAGCTTACGCCTAGCGGGAGAGGGGGAGACCCAGTACTTC
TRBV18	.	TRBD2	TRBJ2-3	CASSPPKTSGRGIPTDTQYF	TGTGCCAGCTCACCACCTAAGACTAGCGGGAGAGGGATCCCCACAGATACGCAGTATTTT
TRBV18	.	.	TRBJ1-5	CASSPQGAQPQHF	TGTGCCAGCTCACCTCAGGGTGCTCAGCCCCAGCATTTT
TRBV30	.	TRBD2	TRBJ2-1	CAWNVGLADGSSYNEQFF	TGTGCCTGGAATGTGGGACTAGCGGATGGTAGCTCCTACAATGAGCAGTTCTTC
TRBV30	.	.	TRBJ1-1	CAWTGGFTEAFF	TGTGCCTGGACCGGAGGGTTTACTGAAGCTTTCTTT
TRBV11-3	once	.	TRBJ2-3	CASSSGQITDTQYF	TGTGCCAGCAGCTCCGGACAGATCACAGATACGCAGTATTTT
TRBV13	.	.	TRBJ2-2	CASRWAQNTGELFF	TGTGCCAGCCGGTGGGCACAGAACACCGGGGAGCTGTTTTTT
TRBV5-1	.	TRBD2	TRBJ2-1	CASSLRPGLVGINEQFF	TGCGCCAGCAGCTTGAGGCCGGGACTAGTCGGGATAAATGAGCAGTTCTTC
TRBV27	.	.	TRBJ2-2	CASSFINTGELFF	TGTGCCAGCAGTTTTATCAACACCGGGGAGCTGTTTTTT